This section outlines one TCR beta chain sequence together with its context. Its matching antigen is unknown. Patients had blood sampled at baseline and again on cycle 4 day 1 and cycle 7 day 1. This entry belongs to a study of OX40 agonist ivuxolimab in advanced cancers. Study as a whole: The patients got ivuxolimab, which is an agonistic anti-OX40 (CD134) antibody. Broader study findings: On average, CD8+ T cells had more expanded clones than CD4+.

Sequencing was performed with immunoSEQ multiplex PCR; in TCRdb, only in-frame clones are kept and a portion is missing. The data hold some 87,000 clones, with under 95% observed a single time. Germline assignment: CDR1 SNHLY and CDR2 FYNNEI. The CDR3 is made up of 16 amino acids. The V and J ends lost 4 bases and 0 bases, in that order; junction bases with no gene match: 6. The TCR originated in an adult with an advanced solid tumor such as melanoma, head and neck, liver or kidney cancer. The J gene is TRBJ2-3, the V gene TRBV2; 8 nucleotides align to TRBD1. The sample consisted of CD4+ or CD8+ T cells sorted from blood, taken in a trial of the OX40 agonist ivuxolimab. CDR3 in DNA: TGTGCCAGCAGTGCGAGAACAGGGGGGAGCACAGATACGCAGTATTTT. Amino acids: CASSARTGGSTDTQYF.